The 28 T cell receptor beta chains presented below share a single source sample, sequenced in a study of OX40 agonist ivuxolimab in advanced cancers. Generated by immunoSEQ multiplex PCR, the TCRdb table keeps only in-frame clones and is missing some. The sample includes under 95,000 clones, approximately 84% seen only once; the top ten take around 2.7%. Material: CD4+ or CD8+ T cells sorted from blood, obtained in a trial of the OX40 agonist ivuxolimab. The receptors were gathered from an adult with an advanced solid tumor such as melanoma, head and neck, liver or kidney cancer.

The chain is built from TRBV5-4 and TRBJ2-7; perhaps TRBD1 as D (8 bases). The V end was cut by 3 bases, the J end by 5 bases, with 15 bases between. The CDR3 totals 14 residues. In germline, CDR1 is SGHNT, CDR2 YYREEE (reference sequence). The CDR3 coding sequence is TGTGCCAGCAGCTACCGGACAGGGAGGGACGAGCAGTACTTC. Residues: CASSYRTGRDEQYF.

The genes are TRBV15 and TRBJ1-4; D is unclear. This CDR3 has 13 residues. Trimming removed 0 bases at V and 4 bases at J, with 3 bases between. Germline values: CDR1 LNHNV, CDR2 YYDKDF (reference sequence). The CDR3 is CATSRERNEKLFF. The CDR3 nucleotides read TGTGCCACCAGCAGAGAGCGTAATGAAAAACTGTTTTTT. Full variable domain (missing parts from reference TRBV15 and TRBJ1-4): DAMVIQNPRYQVTQFGKPVTLSCSQTLNHNVMYWYQQKSSQAPKLLFHYYDKDFNNEADTPDNFQSRRPNTSFCFLDIRSPGLGDTAMYLCATSRERNEKLFFGSGTQLSVL.

The gene calls are TRBV7-2 and TRBJ2-2, with 10 bases aligning to TRBD1. The V and J ends lost 5 bases and 8 bases, in that order; junction bases with no gene match: 8. The CDR3 totals 15 residues. CDR1 SGHTA and CDR2 FQGNSA come from the germline V gene. CDR3 in DNA: TGTGCCAGCAGCACGAGACAGGGGGCGGCTGGGGAGCTGTTTTTT. Translated, it gives CASSTRQGAAGELFF.

The gene calls are TRBV7-8 and TRBJ2-3, with 8 nucleotides matching TRBD2. V dropped 4 bases and J dropped 6; count of bases not matched to a gene: 0. The CDR3 has 12 amino acids. Germline CDR1 and CDR2: SGHVS and FQNEAQ. The DNA for the CDR3 is TGTGCCAGCAGCTCTAGCGGGGATACGCAGTATTTT. Residues: CASSSSGDTQYF.

The chain couples TRBV11-3 to TRBJ2-1, with 8 bases matching TRBD2. V shed 1 base, J shed 4 bases, and the junction held 3 bases outside the gene matches. CDR1 is SGHNT, CDR2 YENEEA, per germline. This CDR3 region has 15 residues. CDR3 nucleotides: TGTGCCAGCAGCTTAGTAAGCGGGGGATACAATGAGCAGTTCTTC. Its translation is CASSLVSGGYNEQFF.

The chain has TRBV2 and TRBJ2-7; TRBD2 agrees at 11 bases. Germline V gives CDR1 SNHLY, CDR2 FYNNEI. This CDR3 region has 13 residues. The V gene end was trimmed by 6 bases and the J gene end by 6 bases; junction bases not matched to a gene: 4. The CDR3 DNA reads as TGTGCCAGCAGACTAGCGGGGGTCGGCGAGCAGTACGTC. Amino acid sequence: CASRLAGVGEQYV.

The chain combines TRBV12-5 with TRBJ2-3; D is unclear. Germline V lookup: CDR1 LGHNT, CDR2 FRNRAP. V was trimmed by 3 bases and J by 5 bases, leaving 9 bases between them. There are 13 residues in the CDR3. CDR3 sequence (DNA): TGTGCTAGTGGTTTAACGGAATTAGATACGCAGTATTTT. It yields the protein CASGLTELDTQYF.

This clone has just a few counts. The V call is TRBV6-5, the J call TRBJ1-2, with D perhaps TRBD1 (5 bases). From germline, CDR1 is MNHEY and CDR2 SVGAGI. With 4 bases removed from V and 2 bases from J, the gap between germline ends came to 8 bases. The CDR3 has 13 amino acids. The CDR3 DNA is TGTGCCAGCAGTTTGACAGAAAACTATGGCTACACCTTC. Encoded protein: CASSLTENYGYTF.

V is TRBV4-3 and J is TRBJ1-1; perhaps TRBD1 as D (5 bases). Germline V gene lookup returns CDR1 LGHNA and CDR2 YSLEER. V was cut by 0 bases and J by 10 bases, with 18 bases left in between. This CDR3 contains 15 residues. This chain's CDR3 is CASSQDAAAGLPAFF. CDR3 coding DNA: TGCGCCAGCAGCCAAGATGCGGCGGCAGGGCTCCCAGCTTTCTTT.

The chain combines TRBV2 with TRBJ2-7, with a possible D match to TRBD1 (6 bases). The CDR3 runs to 15 residues. Deletions cut 1 base from V and 0 bases from J, with 10 bases between. In germline, CDR1 is SNHLY, CDR2 FYNNEI. As DNA, the CDR3 is TGTGCCAGCAGTGAAGGCAGGGGAGACTCCTACGAGCAGTACTTC. This translates into CASSEGRGDSYEQYF.

The genes are TRBV5-4 and TRBJ2-7, with 10 bases identical to TRBD1. This CDR3 is 17 amino acids long. The germline V gene encodes CDR1 SGHNT and CDR2 YYREEE (reference sequence). Unmatched junction bases numbered 10, after V lost 1 base and J lost 3 bases. The CDR3 DNA reads as TGTGCCAGCAGCTTGTCGATTGGGCGGACAGGGGGCTACGAGCAGTACGTC. Translating it yields CASSLSIGRTGGYEQYV.

J is TRBJ2-2 and V is TRBV11-3; D not resolved. Germline V lookup: CDR1 SGHNT, CDR2 YENEEA. This CDR3 region has 12 residues. V lost 5 bases, J lost 5 bases, and 6 bases lay in between. CDR3 loop: CASSGRTGELFF. DNA for the CDR3: TGTGCCAGCAGCGGACGGACCGGGGAGCTGTTTTTT.

The chain employs TRBV6-1 and TRBJ1-1; 9 nucleotides match TRBD1. Germline V gene sequence: CDR1 MNHNS, CDR2 SASEGT. This CDR3 region has 17 residues. V shed 4 bases, J shed 0 bases, and the junction held 9 bases outside the gene matches. The CDR3 DNA sequence: TGTGCCAGCAGTGCTCCGGGACAGGGACTTCTGAACACTGAAGCTTTCTTT. Protein: CASSAPGQGLLNTEAFF.

The genes are TRBV6-6 and TRBJ2-2; unclear D gene. The germline gives CDR1 MNHNY, CDR2 SVGAGI (reference sequence). CDR3 length: 16 amino acids. Trimming cost V 4 bases and J 1 base, with 13 bases left between them. CDR3 in amino acids: CASSFHVAGNTGELFF. The CDR3, as DNA: TGTGCCAGCAGTTTCCACGTGGCAGGGAACACCGGGGAGCTGTTTTTT.

The chain recombines TRBV21-1 with TRBJ2-2; no DNA check was done on the table's D call, TRBD2. TRBV21-1 has pseudogene status. This CDR3 spans 14 amino acids. The CDR3: CASKLRVNTGELFF. CDR3 in DNA: TGTGCCAGCAAATTGCGGGTAAACACCGGGGAGCTGTTTTTT.

The chain joins TRBV5-1 to TRBJ2-1; 8 nucleotides align to TRBD1. The CDR3 has 14 amino acids. V shed 4 bases, J shed 12 bases, and the junction held 12 bases outside the gene matches. The germline CDR1 and CDR2 sequences are SGHRS and YFSETQ. The CDR3 protein is CASSELGQGGGQFF. The CDR3 DNA sequence: TGCGCCAGCAGCGAACTAGGACAGGGAGGTGGGCAGTTCTTC.

This chain joins TRBV7-9 and TRBJ2-6, with a tentative D call TRBD1 (7 bases). This CDR3 comprises 18 residues. V lost 5 bases and J lost 0, with 17 bases in between. Germline CDR1 and CDR2: SEHNR and FQNEAQ (reference sequence). CDR3 protein: CASSPQGGSFSGANVLTF. In DNA form, the CDR3 reads TGTGCCAGCAGCCCCCAGGGGGGTTCATTCTCTGGGGCCAACGTCCTGACTTTC.

The chain recombines TRBV7-2 with TRBJ2-2; D ambiguous. Trimming stripped 0 bases from V and 1 base from J, with 3 bases between. CDR3 length equals 14 residues. CDR1 SGHTA and CDR2 FQGNSA come from the germline V gene. The CDR3 DNA sequence: TGTGCCAGCAGCTTAGCGGTGAACACCGGGGAGCTGTTTTTT. Protein sequence: CASSLAVNTGELFF.

With regard to this clone: One junction end disagrees with the germline gene, perhaps due to a read error. V and J are TRBV18 and TRBJ1-2, with 9 bases aligning to TRBD1. The germline V gene has CDR1 KGHSH and CDR2 LQKENI. The CDR3 runs to 13 residues. The CDR3: CASHTGTGYDYTF. The CDR3, as DNA: TGTGCCAGCCACACCGGGACAGGGTATGACTACACCTTC.

The J gene is TRBJ2-1, the V gene TRBV21-1; TRBD2, as called in the table, went unchecked against the DNA. TRBV21-1 is termed a pseudogene. The CDR3 has 19 residues. CDR3 sequence (DNA): TGTGCCAGCAGCAAAGAGGCCCCTTGCAGCGGGGAGGGGGGGCATGAGCAGTTCTTC. Protein sequence: CASSKEAPCSGEGGHEQFF.

The genes are TRBV18 and TRBJ2-5; weak D call: TRBD1 (5 bases). Between the trimmed V and J ends, which lost 3 bases and 4 bases, there was a span of 12 bases. Germline V CDR1 and CDR2: KGHSH, LQKENI. CDR3 length: 14 amino acids. CDR3 protein: CASSPEGVRETQYF. The CDR3 DNA reads TGTGCCAGCTCACCTGAAGGGGTTCGAGAGACCCAGTACTTC.

The chain is built from TRBV11-2 and TRBJ2-3; 8 nucleotides line up with TRBD2. This CDR3 spans 14 amino acids. The V and J ends lost 5 bases and 13 bases, in that order; junction bases with no gene match: 14. Germline loops: CDR1 SGHAT, CDR2 FQNNGV. CDR3 DNA sequence: TGTGCCAGCAGCCCCGACGGAATTCGGGGGGGGGAGTATTTT. This codes for CASSPDGIRGGEYF.

This clone was counted a single time. This rearrangement joins TRBV4-2 to TRBJ1-5; 7 bases fit TRBD1. The CDR3 runs 17 residues. Trimming cost V 1 base and J 6 bases; bases outside gene matches: 12. CDR1 is LGHNA, CDR2 YNFKEQ, per germline. The CDR3 reads CASSQGQGGSGGQPQHF. DNA of the CDR3: TGTGCCAGCAGCCAAGGTCAGGGGGGTTCAGGAGGTCAGCCCCAGCATTTT.

The chain recombines TRBV6-6 with TRBJ2-2; no definite D call. V was clipped by 5 bases and J by 7 bases, with 8 bases between them. Germline values: CDR1 MNHNY, CDR2 SVGAGI (reference sequence). This CDR3 region has 12 residues. CDR3 residues: CASSPPRGELFF. CDR3 bases: TGTGCCAGCAGTCCCCCCCGCGGGGAGCTGTTTTTT.

The J gene is TRBJ1-3, the V gene TRBV6-4; TRBD1 aligns across 9 bases. The V and J ends lost 5 bases and 1 base, in that order; junction bases with no gene match: 9. The CDR3 extends over 17 amino acids. Germline V gene data show CDR1 as MRHNA and CDR2 as SNTAGT. The CDR3: CASSLRDRVGSGNTIYF. CDR3 in DNA: TGTGCCAGCAGTCTCCGGGACAGGGTAGGGTCTGGAAACACCATATATTTT.

V is TRBV7-2 and J is TRBJ2-5; D is ambiguous. The J call may not be correct, given that the DNA end is closer to TRBJ2-7. The germline CDR1 and CDR2 sequences are SGHTA and FQGNSA. This CDR3 has 12 amino acids. The CDR3 coding sequence is TGTGCCAGCAGCTCCACTCTTAGCGAGCAGTACTTC. This translates into CASSSTLSEQYF.

The rearrangement joins TRBV6-5 to TRBJ1-2, with D perhaps matching TRBD1 (5 bases). The CDR3 is made up of 14 amino acids. V lost 2 bases and J 6 bases, leaving 13 bases between the germline ends. The germline V gene has CDR1 MNHEY and CDR2 SVGAGI. The CDR3 sequence: CASSYASGSDGYTF. The CDR3 region has the DNA TGTGCCAGCAGTTACGCTTCAGGGTCGGATGGCTACACCTTC.

The rearrangement joins TRBV28 to TRBJ2-7; 10 bases are a match to TRBD1. The CDR3 sequence is 15 residues long. Per the germline V gene, CDR1 is MDHEN and CDR2 is SYDVKM. Trimming at V came to 7 bases and at J to 3 bases, leaving 9 bases not matched to a gene. CDR3 residues: CASMKGTGANYEQYF. The CDR3 DNA follows: TGTGCCAGCATGAAGGGGACAGGGGCAAACTACGAGCAGTACTTC.